Below, 29 T cell receptor beta chains from the same sample are listed, as sequenced in a study of blood T cells in healthy people across ages. It was with a sample-barcoded 5' primer and a J-beta primer mix that a second PCR of roughly 6 to 12 cycles was run. TCRdb reprocessed the 5' RACE reads with MiXCR, giving one entry per CDR3 protein. The sample has roughly 1.7 million distinct CDR3 sequences; about 32% are singletons. What was sequenced was blood. These receptors came from a woman aged 30 to 39 in good health.

This clonotype has a handful of counts. In DNA, the CDR3 is TGCGCCAGCAGCGTTCGAGGAGGAGCCGACAGCTCCTACGAGCAGTACTTC. Residues: CASSVRGGADSSYEQYF. J is TRBJ2-7 and V is TRBV4-1, with D perhaps given as TRBD1 or TRBD2 (5 bases each). CDR1 and CDR2 (germline): MGHRA, YSYEKL. The CDR3 is 17 residues long. V was trimmed by 5 bases and J by 0 bases, leaving 20 bases between them.

The rearrangement uses TRBV5-1 and TRBJ2-3, with 9 bases matching TRBD1. This CDR3 spans 15 amino acids. Germline CDR1 and CDR2: SGHRS and YFSETQ. Unmatched junction bases numbered 7, after V lost 4 bases and J lost 4 bases. DNA of the CDR3: TGCGCCAGCAGCACCGGACAGGGGACTGCAGATACGCAGTATTTT. Translating it yields CASSTGQGTADTQYF.

The chain is built from TRBV5-4 and TRBJ2-3; unclear D gene. CDR1 and CDR2 (germline): SGHNT, YYREEE (reference sequence). Trimming took 0 bases from V and 6 from J, leaving 11 bases between them. The CDR3 length is 14 residues. The CDR3 bases are TGTGCCAGCAGCTTGGAGGCGACGCATGATACGCAGTATTTT. Residues: CASSLEATHDTQYF. The full variable domain, its missing parts supplied by reference TRBV5-4 and TRBJ2-3, is ETGVTQSPTHLIKTRGQQVTLRCSSQSGHNTVSWYQQALGQGPQFIFQYYREEENGRGNFPPRFSGLQFPNYSSELNVNALELDDSALYLCASSLEATHDTQYFGPGTRLTVL.

This clonotype was recorded only once. The chain uses TRBV10-1 and TRBJ2-5; possibly TRBD2 for D (7 bases). Germline lookup yields CDR1 WNHNN and CDR2 SYGVQD (reference sequence). The germline V and J ends were trimmed by 3 bases and 4 bases, with 15 bases remaining between them. CDR3 length equals 15 residues. CDR3 in amino acids: CASSDRAGGRETQYF. CDR3 nucleotide sequence: TGCGCCAGCAGTGATAGGGCCGGGGGGCGAGAGACCCAGTACTTC.

This clonotype came up many times. The chain combines TRBV10-3 with TRBJ2-1, with unresolved D. The germline CDR1 and CDR2 sequences are ENHRY and SYGVKD. V was clipped by 6 bases and J by 8 bases, with 14 bases between them. The CDR3 is 13 residues long. The chain's CDR3 is CAISAGPADEQFF. The CDR3 nucleotides are TGTGCCATCAGCGCAGGACCAGCTGATGAGCAGTTCTTC.

Points on this clonotype: Germline is not matched at one junction end, which may reflect a read error. The J gene is TRBJ2-7, the V gene TRBV20-1; 10 nucleotides align to TRBD1. Germline CDR1 DFQATT, CDR2 SNEGSKA (reference sequence). CDR3 length: 11 residues. The CDR3 sequence is CSADRGDERYF. CDR3 coding DNA: TGCAGTGCGGACAGGGGGGACGAGCGGTACTTC.

The CDR3 nucleotides are TGTGCCAGCAGCTTGGCAACAGGACAGAGGAATGAAAAACTGTTTTTT. This codes for CASSLATGQRNEKLFF. This sequence joins TRBV5-4 and TRBJ1-4, with D possibly TRBD1 on 6 matching bases. The germline CDR1 and CDR2 sequences are SGHNT and YYREEE (reference sequence). The CDR3 spans 16 residues. V was trimmed by 0 bases and J by 5 bases, leaving 14 bases between them.

This clonotype was counted many times. V is TRBV7-9 and J is TRBJ2-3; no clear D. CDR3 length equals 13 residues. Germline V gene lookup returns CDR1 SEHNR and CDR2 FQNEAQ (reference sequence). Between the trimmed V and J ends, which lost 5 bases and 6 bases, there was a span of 12 bases. CDR3 region: CASSQHPVDTQYF. The CDR3, as DNA: TGTGCCAGCAGCCAGCACCCGGTCGATACGCAGTATTTT.

This chain connects TRBV20-1 to TRBJ1-5, with D maybe TRBD1 (6 bases). The CDR3 totals 13 residues. Germline V gives CDR1 DFQATT, CDR2 SNEGSKA (reference sequence). V lost 0 bases to trimming and J lost 6 bases, with 9 bases between them. For the CDR3, the DNA is TGCAGTGCTAGAGAGGCCAGGGGTCAGCCCCAGCATTTT. Its protein product is CSAREARGQPQHF.

As for this clonotype: At one of its ends the junction is not consistent with the germline gene, which may arise from a read error. The gene calls are TRBV28 and TRBJ1-6, with 10 bases that match TRBD1. Germline V gives CDR1 MDHEN, CDR2 SYDVKM. The CDR3 contains 15 residues. CDR3 residues: CASSRTGTGVSPLHF. CDR3 DNA: TGCGCCAGCAGCAGAACCGGGACAGGGGTTTCACCCCTCCACTTT. The variable domain in full, with the rest retrieved from reference TRBV28 and TRBJ1-6, is DVKVTQSSRYLVKRTGEKVFLECVQDMDHENMFWYRQDPGLGLRLIYFSYDVKMKEKGDIPEGYSVSREKKERFSLILESASTNQTSMYLCASSRTGTGVSPLHFGNGTRLTVT.

This clonotype was detected only a few times. This chain uses TRBV14 with TRBJ2-5; possibly TRBD1 for D (5 bases). Germline lookup yields CDR1 SGHDN and CDR2 FVKESK. The ends were cut back, 1 base at V and 3 bases at J, with 15 bases in the middle. The CDR3 extends over 16 amino acids. The CDR3 loop is CASSQVPGSGEETQYF. In nucleotides, the CDR3 is TGTGCCAGCAGCCAAGTTCCAGGGTCGGGCGAAGAGACCCAGTACTTC.

This chain joins TRBV7-3 and TRBJ2-5; 13 bases agree with TRBD2. J gave up 2 bases and V 0 bases, and 0 bases lay outside the gene matches. Germline values: CDR1 SGHTA, CDR2 FQGTGA. This CDR3 is 16 amino acids long. The CDR3 reads CASSLTTSGGQETQYF. Written as DNA, the CDR3 is TGTGCCAGCAGCTTAACGACTAGCGGGGGGCAAGAGACCCAGTACTTC.

The V and J genes are TRBV4-1 and TRBJ2-5; the D is unclear. CDR1 and CDR2 from the germline V gene are MGHRA and YSYEKL. The CDR3 runs 14 residues. The ends were cut back, 4 bases at V and 4 bases at J, with 13 bases in the middle. CDR3 coding DNA: TGCGCCAGCAGCCTGAAGGGCAACCGAGAGACCCAGTACTTC. Encoded protein: CASSLKGNRETQYF.

V is TRBV23-1 and J is TRBJ2-4; 7 bases are a match to TRBD1. The J call may be faulty, since TRBJ2-5 better matches the DNA end. TRBV23-1 is an open reading frame whose function is uncertain. CDR3 length equals 16 residues. DNA of the CDR3: TGCGCCAGCAGTCCACAGGGACAGAGGGTCTCGGAGACCCAGTACTTC. Amino acid sequence: CASSPQGQRVSETQYF.

This clonotype was recorded a few times. V is TRBV6-2 or TRBV6-3 and J is TRBJ1-2; D remains ambiguous. Germline CDR1 MNHEY, CDR2 SVGEGT. Trimming removed 6 bases from V and 8 bases from J, with 19 bases in between. This CDR3 spans 14 amino acids. This chain's CDR3 is CASSPSDGPWGYTF. The CDR3 coding sequence is TGTGCCAGCAGCCCGAGCGACGGACCGTGGGGCTACACCTTC.

This clonotype was counted only a few times. This sequence joins TRBV7-2 and TRBJ1-2; D remains ambiguous. Germline V gives CDR1 SGHTA, CDR2 FQGNSA. The CDR3 spans 15 residues. Trimming removed 1 base at V and 8 bases at J, with 17 bases between. The CDR3 DNA reads as TGTGCCAGCAGCTTAGTTGATATCACCCGTCTAGGCTACACCTTC. Translating gives CASSLVDITRLGYTF.

The V and J genes are TRBV29-1 and TRBJ1-1; D is ambiguous. CDR3 length: 8 amino acids. Germline values: CDR1 SQVTM, CDR2 ANQGSEA. This chain's CDR3 is CAVQEAFF. CDR3 DNA sequence: TGCGCAGTCCAGGAAGCTTTCTTT.

This clonotype was counted between two and nine times. The J gene is TRBJ1-1, the V gene TRBV20-1; D call uncertain. The CDR3 spans 11 residues. CDR1 and CDR2 from the germline V gene are DFQATT and SNEGSKA (reference sequence). CDR3 sequence (DNA): TGCACTGGATGGGCGAACACTGAAGCTTTCTTT. This sequence encodes CTGWANTEAFF.

In its sample, this clonotype was seen a few times. The germline gene is not matched at one end of the junction; a read error may be the cause. V is TRBV28 and J is TRBJ2-7; D might be TRBD1 (7 bases). The CDR3 is made up of 14 amino acids. Germline assignment: CDR1 MDHEN and CDR2 SYDVKM. This chain's CDR3 is CAGRRQGGPNEQYF. CDR3 in DNA: TGTGCCGGCAGGCGACAGGGAGGTCCCAACGAGCAGTACTTC.

This clonotype was counted ten times or more. The rearrangement uses TRBV27 and TRBJ2-1; 8 bases line up with TRBD1. Trimming at V came to 1 base and at J to 9 bases, leaving 5 bases not matched to a gene. Germline CDR1 reads MNHEY; CDR2 reads SMNVEV (reference sequence). The CDR3 is 14 residues long. The CDR3 DNA follows: TGTGCCAGCAGTTTATTTGGACAGGGCGGTGAGCAGTTCTTC. It codes for CASSLFGQGGEQFF.

The chain combines TRBV27 with TRBJ2-2, with 10 positions matching TRBD1. V dropped 5 bases and J dropped 6; count of bases not matched to a gene: 9. Per the germline V gene, CDR1 is MNHEY and CDR2 is SMNVEV (reference sequence). The CDR3 is made up of 16 amino acids. CDR3 in DNA: TGTGCCAGCAGTCTAACCGGGACAGGGGATGCCGGGGAGCTGTTTTTT. Protein: CASSLTGTGDAGELFF.

As to this clonotype: An end of the junction differs from the germline gene, which may be a read error. This chain links TRBV9 with TRBJ2-5; 7 positions match TRBD2. CDR3 length: 16 amino acids. Germline CDR1 and CDR2: SGDLS and YYNGEE. The chain's CDR3 is CASSAFSGPYQGTQYF. The CDR3 DNA is TGTGCCAGCAGCGCCTTTAGCGGGCCCTACCAAGGGACCCAGTACTTC.

The V call is TRBV7-9, the J call TRBJ2-7; a possible D gene is TRBD1 (5 bases). The CDR3 covers 13 residues. Trimming pared 4 bases from V and 4 bases from J, leaving 11 bases between. Germline values: CDR1 SEHNR, CDR2 FQNEAQ (reference sequence). This CDR3 reads CASSSVAGYEQYF. The CDR3 nucleotides read TGTGCCAGCAGCTCCGTGGCAGGGTACGAGCAGTACTTC.

This clonotype showed up just once. The genes are TRBV2 and TRBJ1-5; 7 bases map to TRBD1. The CDR3 has 15 residues. The V segment lost 6 bases and the J segment 0 bases; nucleotides outside the gene matches: 5. The germline CDR1 and CDR2 sequences are SNHLY and FYNNEI. This CDR3 is CASRGQHYSNQPQHF. CDR3 nucleotides: TGTGCCAGCAGGGGACAGCATTATAGCAATCAGCCCCAGCATTTT.

This clonotype turned up a few times. This rearrangement joins TRBV9 to TRBJ1-2; no firm D call. Looked up from germline, CDR1 is SGDLS and CDR2 is YYNGEE. The CDR3 spans 14 residues. V gave up 3 bases and J gave up 2 bases, with 11 bases separating them. CDR3 in amino acids: CASSADIQNYGYTF. CDR3 DNA sequence: TGTGCCAGCAGCGCTGACATCCAGAACTATGGCTACACCTTC.

This clonotype was observed a handful of times. This sequence joins TRBV7-2 and TRBJ2-5; 16 bases are a match to TRBD2. Germline loops: CDR1 SGHTA, CDR2 FQGNSA. CDR3 length: 20 residues. Trimming removed 5 bases from V and 5 bases from J; junction bases left unmatched: 17. CDR3: CASSPRPGLAGGQFWETQYF. The CDR3 nucleotides read TGTGCCAGCAGCCCGCGACCGGGACTAGCGGGGGGGCAATTTTGGGAGACCCAGTACTTC.

This sequence joins TRBV6-1 and TRBJ1-6; possible D gene TRBD1, 5 bases. V gave up 6 bases and J gave up 9 bases, with 18 bases separating them. Looked up from germline, CDR1 is MNHNS and CDR2 is SASEGT. This CDR3 contains 15 residues. The CDR3 region is CASRDSTVLSSPLHF. The CDR3 DNA reads as TGTGCCAGCAGGGACTCGACAGTTCTAAGTTCACCCCTCCACTTT.

A word on this clonotype: Relative to the germline gene, one junction end is altered; a read error may explain this. V and J are TRBV3-1 and TRBJ2-7; 7 bases align to TRBD2. The germline CDR1 and CDR2 sequences are LGHDT and YNNKEL (reference sequence). This CDR3 spans 14 amino acids. CDR3 DNA sequence: TGTGCCAGCAGCCGCAGCGGGGACTCCTACGAGCAGAACTTC. This sequence encodes CASSRSGDSYEQNF.

This clonotype has just a few counts. The chain recombines TRBV6-1 with TRBJ1-1; D is unclear. V lost 6 bases to trimming and J lost 0 bases, with 23 bases between them. The CDR3 has 18 amino acids. Germline CDR1 MNHNS, CDR2 SASEGT. Here the CDR3 DNA reads TGTGCCAGCAGCGAAACGATAAAAATCAGCGCCGTGAACACTGAAGCTTTCTTT. Translated, it gives CASSETIKISAVNTEAFF.